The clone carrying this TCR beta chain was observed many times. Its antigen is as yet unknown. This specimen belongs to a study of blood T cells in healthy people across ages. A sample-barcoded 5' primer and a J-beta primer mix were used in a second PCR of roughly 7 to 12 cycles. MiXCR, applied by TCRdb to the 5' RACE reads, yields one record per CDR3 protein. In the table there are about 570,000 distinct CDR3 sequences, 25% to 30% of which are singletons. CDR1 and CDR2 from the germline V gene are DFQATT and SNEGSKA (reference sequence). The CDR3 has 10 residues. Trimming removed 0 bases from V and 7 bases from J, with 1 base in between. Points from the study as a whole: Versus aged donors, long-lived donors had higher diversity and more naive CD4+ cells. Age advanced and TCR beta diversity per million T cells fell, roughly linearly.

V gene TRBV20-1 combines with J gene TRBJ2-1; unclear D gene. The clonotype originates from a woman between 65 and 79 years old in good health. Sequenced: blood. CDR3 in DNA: TGCAGTGCTAGAGATAATGAGCAGTTCTTC. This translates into CSARDNEQFF.